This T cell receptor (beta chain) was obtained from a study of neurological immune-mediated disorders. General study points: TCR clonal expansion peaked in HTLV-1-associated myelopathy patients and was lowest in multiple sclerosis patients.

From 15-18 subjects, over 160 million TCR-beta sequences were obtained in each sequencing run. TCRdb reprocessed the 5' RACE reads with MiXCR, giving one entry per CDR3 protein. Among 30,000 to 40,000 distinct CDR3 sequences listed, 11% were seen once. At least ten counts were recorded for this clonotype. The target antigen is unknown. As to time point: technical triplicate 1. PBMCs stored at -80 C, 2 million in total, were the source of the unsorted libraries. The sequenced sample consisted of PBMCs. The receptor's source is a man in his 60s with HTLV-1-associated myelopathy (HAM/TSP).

CDR3 sequence (DNA): TGCGCCAGCAGCTTGGGAAACAGGGGTTCCTACGAGCAGTACTTC. Translating it yields CASSLGNRGSYEQYF. The chain uses TRBV5-1 and TRBJ2-7; 7 nucleotides agree with TRBD1. J was trimmed by 1 base and V by 0 bases; bases with no gene match: 4. The CDR3 consists of 15 residues. CDR1 SGHRS and CDR2 YFSETQ come from the germline V gene.